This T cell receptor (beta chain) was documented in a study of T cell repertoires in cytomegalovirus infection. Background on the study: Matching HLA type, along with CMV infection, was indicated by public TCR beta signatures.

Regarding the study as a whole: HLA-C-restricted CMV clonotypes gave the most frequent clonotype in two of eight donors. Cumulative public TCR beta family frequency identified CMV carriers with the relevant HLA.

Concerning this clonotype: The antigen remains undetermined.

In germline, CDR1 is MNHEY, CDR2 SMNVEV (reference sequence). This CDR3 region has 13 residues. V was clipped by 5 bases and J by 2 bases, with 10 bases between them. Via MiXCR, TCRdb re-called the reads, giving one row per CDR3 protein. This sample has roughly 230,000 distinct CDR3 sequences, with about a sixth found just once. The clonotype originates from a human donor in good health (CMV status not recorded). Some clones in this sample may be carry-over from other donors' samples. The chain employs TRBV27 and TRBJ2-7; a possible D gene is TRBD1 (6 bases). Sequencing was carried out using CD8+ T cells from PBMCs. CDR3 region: CASSPRTAYEQYF. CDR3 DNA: TGTGCCAGCAGTCCGCGGACAGCCTACGAGCAGTACTTC.